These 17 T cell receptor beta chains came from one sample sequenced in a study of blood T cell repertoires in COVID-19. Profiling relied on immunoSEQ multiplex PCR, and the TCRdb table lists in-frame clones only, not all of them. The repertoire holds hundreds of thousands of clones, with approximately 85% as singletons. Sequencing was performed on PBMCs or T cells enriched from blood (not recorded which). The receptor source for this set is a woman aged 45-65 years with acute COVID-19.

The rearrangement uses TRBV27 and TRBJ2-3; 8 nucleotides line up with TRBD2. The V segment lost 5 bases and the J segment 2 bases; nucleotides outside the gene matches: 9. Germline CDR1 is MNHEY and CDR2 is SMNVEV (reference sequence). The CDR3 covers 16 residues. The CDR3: CASSLGLARNTDTQYF. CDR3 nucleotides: TGTGCCAGCAGTCTCGGACTAGCACGAAACACAGATACGCAGTATTTT.

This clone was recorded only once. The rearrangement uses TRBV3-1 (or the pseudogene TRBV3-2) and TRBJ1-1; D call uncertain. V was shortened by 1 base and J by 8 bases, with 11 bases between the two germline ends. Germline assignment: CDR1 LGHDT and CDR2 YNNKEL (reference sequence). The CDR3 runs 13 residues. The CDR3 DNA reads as TGTGCCAGCAGCCAAGTGAGGTTTGGCGAAGCTTTCTTT. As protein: CASSQVRFGEAFF.

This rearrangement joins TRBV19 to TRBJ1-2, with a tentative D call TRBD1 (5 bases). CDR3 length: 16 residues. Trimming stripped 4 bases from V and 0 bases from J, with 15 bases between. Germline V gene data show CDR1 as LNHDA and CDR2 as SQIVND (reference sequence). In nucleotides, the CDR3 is TGTGCCAGTAGTACGGTGGGGCAGGAGACTAACTATGGCTACACCTTC. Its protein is CASSTVGQETNYGYTF.

CDR3 in DNA: TGTGCCAGCAGCCAAGACAGAAAGATGCCCCAGCATTTT. It is translated as CASSQDRKMPQHF. The chain recombines TRBV3-1 (or the pseudogene TRBV3-2) with TRBJ1-5, with D unclear. Between the trimmed V and J ends, which lost 0 bases and 9 bases, there was a span of 9 bases. The CDR3 is 13 amino acids. Germline CDR1 is LGHDT and CDR2 is YNNKEL (reference sequence).

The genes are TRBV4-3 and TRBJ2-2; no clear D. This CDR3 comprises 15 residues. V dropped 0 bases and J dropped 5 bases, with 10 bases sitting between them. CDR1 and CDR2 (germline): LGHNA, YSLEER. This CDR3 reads CASSQEFTVTGELFF. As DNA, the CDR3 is TGCGCCAGCAGCCAAGAGTTTACGGTAACCGGGGAGCTGTTTTTT.

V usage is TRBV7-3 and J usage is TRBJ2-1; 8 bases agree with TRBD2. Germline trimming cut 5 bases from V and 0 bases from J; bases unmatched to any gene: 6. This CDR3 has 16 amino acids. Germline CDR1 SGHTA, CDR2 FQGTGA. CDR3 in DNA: TGTGCCAGCAGCCGTCTCAGCGGGGGCTCCTACAATGAGCAGTTCTTC. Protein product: CASSRLSGGSYNEQFF.

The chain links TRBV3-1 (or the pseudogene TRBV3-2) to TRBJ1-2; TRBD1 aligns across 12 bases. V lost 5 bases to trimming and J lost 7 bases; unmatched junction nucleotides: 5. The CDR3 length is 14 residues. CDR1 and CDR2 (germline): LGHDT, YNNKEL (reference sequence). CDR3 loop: CASSKGQGAVGYTF. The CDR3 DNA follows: TGTGCCAGCAGCAAGGGACAGGGGGCTGTTGGCTACACCTTC.

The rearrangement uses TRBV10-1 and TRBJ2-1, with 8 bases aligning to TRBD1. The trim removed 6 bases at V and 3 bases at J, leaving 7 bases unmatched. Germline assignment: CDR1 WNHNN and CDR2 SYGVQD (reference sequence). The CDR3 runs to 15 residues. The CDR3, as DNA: TGCGCCAGCAGCAAACAGGGGGGCCGCTACAATGAGCAGTTCTTC. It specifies CASSKQGGRYNEQFF.

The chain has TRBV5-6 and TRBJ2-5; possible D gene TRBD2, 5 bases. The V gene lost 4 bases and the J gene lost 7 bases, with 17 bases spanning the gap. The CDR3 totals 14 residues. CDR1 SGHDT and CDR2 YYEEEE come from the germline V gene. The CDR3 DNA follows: TGTGCCAGCAGCCCAGCGGTGGGGTTTGGGACCCAGTACTTC. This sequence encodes CASSPAVGFGTQYF. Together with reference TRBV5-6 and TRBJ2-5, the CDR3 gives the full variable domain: DAGVTQSPTHLIKTRGQQVTLRCSPKSGHDTVSWYQQALGQGPQFIFQYYEEEERQRGNFPDRFSGHQFPNYSSELNVNALLLGDSALYLCASSPAVGFGTQYFGPGTRLLVL.

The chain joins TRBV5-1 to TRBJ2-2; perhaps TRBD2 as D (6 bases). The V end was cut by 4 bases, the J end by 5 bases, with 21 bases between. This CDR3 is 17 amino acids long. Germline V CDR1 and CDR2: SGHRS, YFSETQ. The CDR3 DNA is TGCGCCAGCAGCCCCTCCGGGACTGACCAGGGTACCGGGGAGCTGTTTTTT. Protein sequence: CASSPSGTDQGTGELFF.

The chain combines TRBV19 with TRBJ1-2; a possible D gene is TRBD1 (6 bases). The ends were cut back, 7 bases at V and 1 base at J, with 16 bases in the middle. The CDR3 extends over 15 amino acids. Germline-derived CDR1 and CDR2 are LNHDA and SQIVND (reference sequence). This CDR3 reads CASTQFPRGNYGYTF. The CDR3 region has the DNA TGTGCCAGTACCCAATTTCCCAGGGGTAACTATGGCTACACCTTC.

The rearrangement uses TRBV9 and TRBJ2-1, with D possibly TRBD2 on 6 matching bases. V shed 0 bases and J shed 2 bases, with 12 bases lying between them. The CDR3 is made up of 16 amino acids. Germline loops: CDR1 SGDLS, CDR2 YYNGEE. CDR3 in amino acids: CASSVAAGRTYNEQFF. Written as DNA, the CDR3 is TGTGCCAGCAGCGTAGCGGCGGGGCGAACCTACAATGAGCAGTTCTTC.

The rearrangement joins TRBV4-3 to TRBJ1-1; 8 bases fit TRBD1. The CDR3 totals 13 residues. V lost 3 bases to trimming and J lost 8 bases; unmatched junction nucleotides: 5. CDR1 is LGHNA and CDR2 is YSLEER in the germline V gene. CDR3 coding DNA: TGCGCCAGCAGCCAGGCGGACAGGGCAGAAGCTTTCTTT. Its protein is CASSQADRAEAFF.

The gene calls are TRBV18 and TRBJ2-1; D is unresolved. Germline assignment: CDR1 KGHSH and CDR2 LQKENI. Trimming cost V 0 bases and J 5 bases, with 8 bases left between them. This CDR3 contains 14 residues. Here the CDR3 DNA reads TGTGCCAGCTCACCACCGGGCAGTAACAATGAGCAGTTCTTC. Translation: CASSPPGSNNEQFF.

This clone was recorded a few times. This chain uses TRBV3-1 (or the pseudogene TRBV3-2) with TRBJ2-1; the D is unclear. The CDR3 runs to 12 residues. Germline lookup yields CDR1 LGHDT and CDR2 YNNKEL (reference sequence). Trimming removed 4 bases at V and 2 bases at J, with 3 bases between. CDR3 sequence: CASSLTYNEQFF. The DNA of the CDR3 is TGTGCCAGCAGCCTTACCTACAATGAGCAGTTCTTC.

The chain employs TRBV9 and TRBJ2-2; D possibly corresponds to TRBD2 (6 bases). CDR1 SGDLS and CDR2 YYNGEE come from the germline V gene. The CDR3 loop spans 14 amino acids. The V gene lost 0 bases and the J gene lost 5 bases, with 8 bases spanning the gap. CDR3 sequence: CASSVGGATGELFF. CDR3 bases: TGTGCCAGCAGCGTAGGCGGGGCGACCGGGGAGCTGTTTTTT.

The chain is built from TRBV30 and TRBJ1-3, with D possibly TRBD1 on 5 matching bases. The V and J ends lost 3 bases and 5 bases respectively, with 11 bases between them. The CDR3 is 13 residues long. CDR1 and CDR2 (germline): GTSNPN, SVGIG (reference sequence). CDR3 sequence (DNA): TGTGCCTGGAGATTCAGGGAACGAAACACCATATATTTT. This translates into CAWRFRERNTIYF.